This is a list of T cell receptor beta chains from one sample in a study of T cell responses to AZD1222 COVID-19 vaccine. The data were produced by immunoSEQ multiplex PCR, yet TCRdb's version contains in-frame clones alone and is incomplete. The sample has about 100,000 clones, roughly nine tenths seen once. The sample here was peripheral blood, taken on day 0 of AZD1222 vaccination. The receptors were gathered from an adult in good health. The CDR3 runs from the conserved cysteine through the conserved F or W. A D gene is named only where the DNA matches it firmly. Not all rows give a size; the values are once, few, many and, for expanded clones, a class.

TRBV18	TRBJ1-1	NA	NA	TGTGCCAGCTCATGGGGAGCTCTACAGAACACTGAAGCTTTCTTT	CASSWGALQNTEAFF
TRBV5-5	TRBJ2-3	once	TRBD2	TGTGCCAGCAGCCGGACTAGCGGGAGGGTGGGTGGCACAGATACGCAGTATTTT	CASSRTSGRVGGTDTQYF
TRBV29-1	TRBJ1-4	NA	NA	TGCAGCGTGCGACAGGCAACTAATGAAAAACTGTTTTTT	CSVRQATNEKLFF
TRBV19	TRBJ1-1	NA	TRBD1	TGTGCCAGTAGGAGACAGGGGGCGATGGAAACTGAAGCTTTCTTT	CASRRQGAMETEAFF
TRBV20-1	TRBJ2-1	NA	TRBD1	TGCAGTGCTAGTTCCCCAGGGGGATTAATGGACAATGAGCAGTTCTTC	CSASSPGGLMDNEQFF
TRBV2	TRBJ2-1	NA	NA	TGTGCCAGCAGTGAAAGGCTAAGGAATGAGCAGTTCTTC	CASSERLRNEQFF
TRBV5-1	TRBJ2-5	NA	TRBD1	TGCGCCAGCAGCCCGCGACAGGGTTTGAAATCTCAAGAGACCCAGTACTTC	CASSPRQGLKSQETQYF
TRBV30	TRBJ1-1	NA	NA	TGTGCCTGGAGTGGGGGGTTTGGGAACACTGAAGCTTTCTTT	CAWSGGFGNTEAFF
TRBV27	TRBJ2-5	NA	NA	TGTGCCAGCAGTTCCCGGACCCAAGGGGAGACCCAGTACTTC	CASSSRTQGETQYF
TRBV4-2	TRBJ1-4	NA	NA	TGTGCCAGCAGCCAAGTTGCCCGCGGAGGAGGACAGAAGAATGAAAAACTGTTTTTT	CASSQVARGGGQKNEKLFF
TRBV5-1	TRBJ2-2	NA	TRBD1	TGCGCCAGCAGCTTGAGGTTAACAGGGGGGACCGGGGAGCTGTTTTTT	CASSLRLTGGTGELFF
TRBV12-3/TRBV12-4	TRBJ2-1	NA	NA	TGTGCCAGCAACAACAGGGGAGGCAATGAGCAGTTCTTC	CASNNRGGNEQFF
TRBV19	TRBJ1-2	NA	NA	TGTGCCAGTAGTGTTTCAGGGGAAGGCTACACCTTC	CASSVSGEGYTF
TRBV24-1	TRBJ2-3	NA	TRBD2	TGTGCCACCAGTGGTCTGAACGCGGGACTATCAAGCACAGATACGCAGTATTTT	CATSGLNAGLSSTDTQYF
TRBV6-5	TRBJ2-7	NA	TRBD2	TGTGCCAGTTTAGCGGGAGGGTCCTACGAGCAGTACTTC	CASLAGGSYEQYF
TRBV18	TRBJ2-5	NA	NA	TGTGCCAGCTCATCAGGGGAGACCCAGTACTTC	CASSSGETQYF
TRBV6-6	TRBJ1-1	NA	NA	TGTGCCAGCAGTTATGGGGACCGATCGAATGCTTTCTTT	CASSYGDRSNAFF
TRBV7-2	TRBJ1-4	NA	NA	TGTGCCAGCAGCTTAGCGCCAGCAACTAATGAAAAACTGTTTTTT	CASSLAPATNEKLFF
TRBV6-2/TRBV6-3	TRBJ2-1	NA	NA	TGTGCCAGCAGTTATAACCAGTACAATGAGCAGTTCTTC	CASSYNQYNEQFF
TRBV5-4	TRBJ2-6	NA	TRBD1	TGTGCCAGCAGCTTTCACCGGACAGGGGGCTTTGGGGCCAACGTCCTGACTTTC	CASSFHRTGGFGANVLTF
TRBV28	TRBJ1-2	few	NA	TGTGCCAGCAGCCCCGTCTCGGAAAACTATGGCTACACCTTC	CASSPVSENYGYTF
TRBV18	TRBJ2-3	NA	TRBD2	TGTGCCAGCTCTCCCTCTCTAGCGGGAGGTTCAGATACGCAGTATTTT	CASSPSLAGGSDTQYF
TRBV28	TRBJ1-4	NA	NA	TGTGCCAGCACTCGACTTAATGAAAAACTGTTTTTT	CASTRLNEKLFF
TRBV5-5	TRBJ1-3	NA	NA	TGTGCCAGCAGCTTCCATACAGGGACCCAAACCATATATTTT	CASSFHTGTQTIYF
TRBV5-1	TRBJ1-6	NA	NA	TGCGCCAGCAGCTTGGAGGTCGATTCACCCCTCCACTTT	CASSLEVDSPLHF
TRBV3-1/TRBV3-2	TRBJ1-1	NA	NA	TGTGCCAGCAGCCAAGGAACGGCAGAAGCTTTCTTT	CASSQGTAEAFF
TRBV19	TRBJ2-7	NA	TRBD2	TGTGCCAGTTCGAGTCTAGCGGGAGGTTCCCACGAGCAGTACTTC	CASSSLAGGSHEQYF
TRBV7-2	TRBJ2-5	NA	TRBD2	TGTGCCAGCAGCCCCCTCGCGCGGGAGGCCGGGACCCAGTACTTC	CASSPLAREAGTQYF
TRBV28	TRBJ1-2	NA	NA	TGTGCCAGCAGTTCTCGAACCTATGGCTACACCTTC	CASSSRTYGYTF
TRBV28	TRBJ1-4	NA	NA	TGTGCCAGCAGTTCCCTCCCCGGACAGCATAATGAAAAACTGTTTTTT	CASSSLPGQHNEKLFF
TRBV2	TRBJ1-2	NA	NA	TGTGCCAGCAGCGACAGAAATCGGGGCTACACCTTC	CASSDRNRGYTF
TRBV2	TRBJ1-2	NA	NA	TGTGCCAGCAGTGGGCAGGGGACTAACTATGGCTACACCTTC	CASSGQGTNYGYTF
TRBV5-1	TRBJ2-2	once	NA	TGCGCCAGCAGCTTGTGGGGGCAGGAGACCGGGGAGCTGTTTTTT	CASSLWGQETGELFF